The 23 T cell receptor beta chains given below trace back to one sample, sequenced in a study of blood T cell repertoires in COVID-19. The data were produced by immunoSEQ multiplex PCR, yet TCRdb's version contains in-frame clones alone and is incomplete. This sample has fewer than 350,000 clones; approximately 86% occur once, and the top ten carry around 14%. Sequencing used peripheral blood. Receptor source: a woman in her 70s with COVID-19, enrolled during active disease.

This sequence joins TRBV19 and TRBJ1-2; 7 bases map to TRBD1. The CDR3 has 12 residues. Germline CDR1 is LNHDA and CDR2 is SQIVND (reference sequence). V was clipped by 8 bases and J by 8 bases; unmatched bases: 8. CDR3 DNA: TGTGCCAGTTTACAGGGGAACAGAGGCTACACCTTC. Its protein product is CASLQGNRGYTF.

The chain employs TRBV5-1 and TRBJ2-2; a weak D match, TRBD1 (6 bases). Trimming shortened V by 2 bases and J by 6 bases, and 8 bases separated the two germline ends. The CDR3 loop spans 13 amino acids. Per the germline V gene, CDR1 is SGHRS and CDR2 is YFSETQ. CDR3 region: CASSFDRPGELFF. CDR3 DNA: TGCGCCAGCAGCTTCGACAGGCCCGGGGAGCTGTTTTTT.

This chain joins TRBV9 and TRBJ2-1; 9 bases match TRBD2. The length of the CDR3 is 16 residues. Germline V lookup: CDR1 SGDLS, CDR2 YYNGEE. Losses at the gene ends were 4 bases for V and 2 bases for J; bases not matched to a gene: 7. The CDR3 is CASSTSGGPPYNEQFF. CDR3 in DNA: TGTGCCAGCAGCACCAGCGGGGGGCCGCCCTACAATGAGCAGTTCTTC.

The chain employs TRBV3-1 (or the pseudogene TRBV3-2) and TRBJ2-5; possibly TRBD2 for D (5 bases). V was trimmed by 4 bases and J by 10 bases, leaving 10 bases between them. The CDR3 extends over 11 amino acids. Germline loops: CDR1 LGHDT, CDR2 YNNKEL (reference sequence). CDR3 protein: CASSPGLNQYF. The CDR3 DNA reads TGTGCCAGCAGCCCCGGACTTAACCAGTACTTC.

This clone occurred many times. In DNA form, the CDR3 reads TGTGCCAGCAGCCAAAACAGCAATTCACCCCTCCACTTT. This sequence encodes CASSQNSNSPLHF. This chain uses TRBV5-5 with TRBJ1-6; D unclear. The CDR3 consists of 13 residues. Germline V gene lookup returns CDR1 SGHKS and CDR2 YYEKEE (reference sequence). The V gene lost 4 bases and the J gene lost 7 bases, with 9 bases spanning the gap.

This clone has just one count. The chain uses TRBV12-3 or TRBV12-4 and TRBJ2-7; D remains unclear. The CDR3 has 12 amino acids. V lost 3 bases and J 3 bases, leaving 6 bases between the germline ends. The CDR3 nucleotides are TGTGCCAGCAGTTTTTCGGGCTACGAGCAGTACTTC. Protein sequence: CASSFSGYEQYF.

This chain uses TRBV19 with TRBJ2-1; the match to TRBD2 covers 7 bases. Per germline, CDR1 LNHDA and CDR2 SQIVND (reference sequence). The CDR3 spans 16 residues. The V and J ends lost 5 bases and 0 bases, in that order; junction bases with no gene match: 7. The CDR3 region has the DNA TGTGCCAGTAGTCCCACTAGCGATAGCTCCTACAATGAGCAGTTCTTC. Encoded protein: CASSPTSDSSYNEQFF.

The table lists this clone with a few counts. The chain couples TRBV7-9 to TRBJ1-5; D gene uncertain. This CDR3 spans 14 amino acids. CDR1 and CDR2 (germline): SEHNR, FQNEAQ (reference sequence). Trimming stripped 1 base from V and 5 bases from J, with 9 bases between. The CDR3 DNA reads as TGTGCCAGCAGCTTAGGTTCTGGAGATCAGCCCCAGCATTTT. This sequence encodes CASSLGSGDQPQHF.

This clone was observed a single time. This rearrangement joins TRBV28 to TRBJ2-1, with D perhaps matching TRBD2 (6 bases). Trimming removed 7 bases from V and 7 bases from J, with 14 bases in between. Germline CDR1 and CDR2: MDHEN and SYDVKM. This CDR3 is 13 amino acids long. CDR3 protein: CASNRGTWNEQFF. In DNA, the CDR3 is TGTGCCAGCAACCGGGGGACCTGGAATGAGCAGTTCTTC. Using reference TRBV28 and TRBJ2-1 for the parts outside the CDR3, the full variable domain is DVKVTQSSRYLVKRTGEKVFLECVQDMDHENMFWYRQDPGLGLRLIYFSYDVKMKEKGDIPEGYSVSREKKERFSLILESASTNQTSMYLCASNRGTWNEQFFGPGTRLTVL.

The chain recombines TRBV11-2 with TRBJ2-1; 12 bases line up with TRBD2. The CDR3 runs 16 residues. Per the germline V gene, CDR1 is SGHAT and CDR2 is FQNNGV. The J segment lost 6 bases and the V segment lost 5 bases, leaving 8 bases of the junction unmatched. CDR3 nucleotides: TGTGCCAGCAGCCCAGCGACTAGCGGGGGCCCCAATGAGCAGTTCTTC. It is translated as CASSPATSGGPNEQFF.

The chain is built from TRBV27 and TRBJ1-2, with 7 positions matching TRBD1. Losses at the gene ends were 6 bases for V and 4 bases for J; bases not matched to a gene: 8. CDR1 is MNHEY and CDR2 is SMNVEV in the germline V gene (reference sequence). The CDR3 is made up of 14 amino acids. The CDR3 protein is CASSRGQAAYGYTF. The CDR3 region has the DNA TGTGCCAGCAGCCGCGGACAGGCTGCCTATGGCTACACCTTC.

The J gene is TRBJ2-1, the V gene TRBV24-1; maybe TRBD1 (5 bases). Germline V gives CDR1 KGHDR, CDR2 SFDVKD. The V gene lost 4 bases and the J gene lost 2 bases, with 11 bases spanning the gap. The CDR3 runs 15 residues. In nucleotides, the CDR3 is TGTGCCACCAGTGAACCCGGACATGCCTACAATGAGCAGTTCTTC. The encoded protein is CATSEPGHAYNEQFF.

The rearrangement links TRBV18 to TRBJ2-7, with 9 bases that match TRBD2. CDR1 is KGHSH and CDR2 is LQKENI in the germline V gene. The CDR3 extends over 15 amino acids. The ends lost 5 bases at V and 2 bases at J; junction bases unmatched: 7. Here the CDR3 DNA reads TGTGCCAGCTCAGCCCCGGGACTAGCCACCTACGAGCAGTACTTC. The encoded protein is CASSAPGLATYEQYF.

Here the CDR3 reads CASTMGPGEGTGELFF. Here the CDR3 DNA reads TGTGCCAGCACTATGGGCCCAGGGGAGGGCACCGGGGAGCTGTTTTTT. This chain joins TRBV11-3 and TRBJ2-2; a weak D match, TRBD2 (7 bases). CDR1 and CDR2 (germline): SGHNT, YENEEA. Trimming stripped 7 bases from V and 4 bases from J, with 19 bases between. The CDR3 totals 16 residues.

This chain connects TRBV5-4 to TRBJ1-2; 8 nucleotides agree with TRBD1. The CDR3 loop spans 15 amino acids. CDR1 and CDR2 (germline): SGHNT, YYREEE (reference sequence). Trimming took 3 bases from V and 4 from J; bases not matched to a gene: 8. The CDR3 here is CASSWDGTGFYGYTF. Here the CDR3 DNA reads TGTGCCAGCAGCTGGGACGGGACAGGATTCTATGGCTACACCTTC.

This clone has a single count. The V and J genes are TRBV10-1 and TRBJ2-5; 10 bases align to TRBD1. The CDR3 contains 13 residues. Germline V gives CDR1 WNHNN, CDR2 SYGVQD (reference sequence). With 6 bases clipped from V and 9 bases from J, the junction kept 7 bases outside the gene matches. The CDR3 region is CASSPETGGAQYF. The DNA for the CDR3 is TGCGCCAGCAGCCCCGAGACAGGGGGCGCCCAGTACTTC.

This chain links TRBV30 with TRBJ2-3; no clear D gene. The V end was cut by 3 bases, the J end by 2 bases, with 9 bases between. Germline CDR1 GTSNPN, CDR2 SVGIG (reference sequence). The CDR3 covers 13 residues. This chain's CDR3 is CAWSLSSTDTQYF. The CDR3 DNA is TGTGCCTGGAGCCTTAGTTCCACAGATACGCAGTATTTT.

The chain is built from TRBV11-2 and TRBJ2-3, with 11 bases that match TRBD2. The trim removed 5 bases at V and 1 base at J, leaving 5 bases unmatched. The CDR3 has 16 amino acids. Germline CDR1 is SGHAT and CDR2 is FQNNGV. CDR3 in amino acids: CASSPLLAGGTDTQYF. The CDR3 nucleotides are TGTGCCAGCAGCCCCCTACTAGCGGGGGGCACAGATACGCAGTATTTT.

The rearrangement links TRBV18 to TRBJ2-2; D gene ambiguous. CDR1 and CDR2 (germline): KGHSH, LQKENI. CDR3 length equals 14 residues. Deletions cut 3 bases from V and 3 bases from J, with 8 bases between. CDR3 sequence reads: CASSPAGYTGELFF. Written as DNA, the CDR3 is TGTGCCAGCTCACCCGCAGGTTACACCGGGGAGCTGTTTTTT. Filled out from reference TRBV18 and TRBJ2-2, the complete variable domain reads NAGVMQNPRHLVRRRGQEARLRCSPMKGHSHVYWYRQLPEEGLKFMVYLQKENIIDESGMPKERFSAEFPKEGPSILRIQQVVRGDSAAYFCASSPAGYTGELFFGEGSRLTVL.

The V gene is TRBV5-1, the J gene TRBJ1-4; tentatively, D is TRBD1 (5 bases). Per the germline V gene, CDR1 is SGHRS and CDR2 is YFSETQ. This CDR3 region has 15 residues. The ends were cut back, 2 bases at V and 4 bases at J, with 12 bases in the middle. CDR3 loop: CASSFSPTVNEKLFF. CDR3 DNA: TGCGCCAGCAGCTTCAGCCCGACAGTTAATGAAAAACTGTTTTTT.

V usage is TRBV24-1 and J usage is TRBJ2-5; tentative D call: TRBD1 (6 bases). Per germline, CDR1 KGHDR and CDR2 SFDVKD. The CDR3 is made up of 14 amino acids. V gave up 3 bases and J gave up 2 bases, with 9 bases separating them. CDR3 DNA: TGTGCCACCAGTGATCAGGGACAACAAGAGACCCAGTACTTC. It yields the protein CATSDQGQQETQYF.

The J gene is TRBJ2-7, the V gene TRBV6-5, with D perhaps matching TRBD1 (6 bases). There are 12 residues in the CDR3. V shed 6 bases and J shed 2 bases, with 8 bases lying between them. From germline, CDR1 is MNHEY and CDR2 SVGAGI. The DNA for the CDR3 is TGTGCCAGCAGCCGGGACACCTACGAGCAGTACTTC. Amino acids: CASSRDTYEQYF.

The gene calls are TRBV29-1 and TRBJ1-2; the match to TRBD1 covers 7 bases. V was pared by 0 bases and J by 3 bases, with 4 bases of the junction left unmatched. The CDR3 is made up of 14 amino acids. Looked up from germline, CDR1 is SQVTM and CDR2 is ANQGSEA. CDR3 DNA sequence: TGCAGCGTTGAAGAAAGGGGGCGCGACTATGGCTACACCTTC. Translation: CSVEERGRDYGYTF.